The present TCR beta chain was sequenced within a study of cytomegalovirus exposure and HLA in healthy donors. Findings and caveats of the study: Analysis was performed later, and it showed HLA-associated TCR beta chains to be more clonally expanded than equally common others.

13 Jbeta primers and 60 Vbeta primers were used for the PCR. Data came from immunoSEQ multiplex PCR; TCRdb stores just in-frame clones and leaves some out. This repertoire shows some 190,000 clones, 65% to 80% found once; its top ten account for about 2.5%. On this clone: Its antigen is undetermined.

The CDR3 runs 18 residues. Germline V gene sequence: CDR1 MNHEY, CDR2 SMNVEV (reference sequence). V lost 5 bases to trimming and J lost 2 bases; unmatched junction nucleotides: 15. The origin of this receptor is a woman under 40 in good health and CMV-seropositive. The specimen sequenced was PBMCs. This sequence joins TRBV27 and TRBJ2-7; 10 nucleotides align to TRBD1. The chain's CDR3 is CASSPRDRGSYQAYEQYF. The CDR3, as DNA: TGTGCCAGCAGTCCTCGGGACAGGGGCTCCTATCAGGCCTACGAGCAGTACTTC.